The clone carrying this T cell receptor beta chain was detected once. V lost 4 bases to trimming and J lost 4 bases, with 10 bases between them. This CDR3 contains 13 residues. Germline loops: CDR1 LNHDA, CDR2 SQIVND (reference sequence). These data belong to a study of T cell changes during pregnancy in multiple sclerosis. Measured with immunoSEQ multiplex PCR; TCRdb has only the in-frame clones, and not every one. Among 85,000 to 130,000 clones listed, around 93% were seen once. The clonotype comes from a female donor with multiple sclerosis, enrolled in a pregnancy study. The material sequenced was peripheral blood, taken before pregnancy. The chain combines TRBV19 with TRBJ1-2; D is undetermined. CDR3 in amino acids: CASSKPGFYGYTF. As DNA, the CDR3 is TGTGCCAGTAGTAAGCCAGGATTCTATGGCTACACCTTC.